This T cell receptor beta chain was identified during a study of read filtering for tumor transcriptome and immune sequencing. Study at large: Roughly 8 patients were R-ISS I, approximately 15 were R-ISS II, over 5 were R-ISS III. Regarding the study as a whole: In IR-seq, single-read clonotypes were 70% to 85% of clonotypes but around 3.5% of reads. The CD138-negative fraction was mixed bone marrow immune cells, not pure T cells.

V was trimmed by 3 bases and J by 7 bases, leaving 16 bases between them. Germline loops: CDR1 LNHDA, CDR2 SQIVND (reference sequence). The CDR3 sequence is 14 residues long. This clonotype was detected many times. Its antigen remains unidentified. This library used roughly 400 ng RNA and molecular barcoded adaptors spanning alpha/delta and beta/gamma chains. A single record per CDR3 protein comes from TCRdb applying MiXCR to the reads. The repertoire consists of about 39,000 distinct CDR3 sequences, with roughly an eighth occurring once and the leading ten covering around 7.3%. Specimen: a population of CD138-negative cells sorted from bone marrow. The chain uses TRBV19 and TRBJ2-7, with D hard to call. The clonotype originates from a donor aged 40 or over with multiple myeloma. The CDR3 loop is CASSMEGYLGEQYF. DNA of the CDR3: TGTGCCAGTAGTATGGAAGGGTACCTCGGGGAGCAGTACTTC.